One sample yielded the 15 T cell receptor beta chains listed below, sequenced in a study of tumor and adjacent non-tumor tissue in lung cancer. TCRbeta libraries were built with three rounds of nested PCR, modified from ARM-PCR. Each CDR3 protein is one row after TCRdb ran MiXCR on the multiplex PCR reads. The sample has about 68,000 distinct CDR3 sequences, about three fifths seen once. No cell sorting was done before RNA was extracted from the tissue. Sequencing was done on a sample of lung tumor tissue. Receptors were obtained from a man in his fifties or sixties with non-small cell lung cancer.

This clonotype was found many times. The chain links TRBV13 to TRBJ2-7, with 8 bases aligning to TRBD1. V trimming: 2 bases; J trimming: 0 bases; junction bases outside the gene matches: 3. The CDR3 spans 15 residues. Germline assignment: CDR1 PRHDT and CDR2 FYEKMQ (reference sequence). The CDR3 nucleotides read TGTGCCAGCAGCTTAAACACAGGGGGCTCCTACGAGCAGTACTTC. Translating gives CASSLNTGGSYEQYF. Full variable domain (missing parts from reference TRBV13 and TRBJ2-7): AAGVIQSPRHLIKEKRETATLKCYPIPRHDTVYWYQQGPGQDPQFLISFYEKMQSDKGSIPDRFSAQQFSDYHSELNMSSLELGDSALYFCASSLNTGGSYEQYFGPGTRLTVT.

Remarks on this clonotype: Mismatch with germline at one junction end may stem from a read error. The CDR3 region is CAGRRNTGTDYEQYF. The CDR3 nucleotides read TGCGCCGGCAGACGGAACACGGGAACCGACTACGAGCAGTACTTC. J is TRBJ2-7 and V is TRBV4-1, with a tentative D call TRBD2 (5 bases). The CDR3 totals 15 residues. Germline V CDR1 and CDR2: MGHRA, YSYEKL.

In regard to this clonotype: A much more abundant neighbour one base away suggests this may be a read error. The chain links TRBV29-1 to TRBJ1-5; the D gene is possibly TRBD1 (6 bases). This CDR3 contains 13 residues. Germline CDR1 is SQVTM and CDR2 is ANQGSEA. The CDR3: CGVGGGFNQPQHF. For the CDR3, the DNA is TGCGGCGTGGGGGGCGGTTTTAATCAGCCCCAGCATTTT.

With regard to this clonotype: A much larger clonotype is one base distant, so this may be a read error. J is TRBJ2-7 and V is TRBV5-5; either TRBD1 or TRBD2 may fit D (5 bases each). Per germline, CDR1 SGHKS and CDR2 YYEKEE (reference sequence). There are 13 residues in the CDR3. Here the CDR3 reads CASSTRDPYGQYF. The CDR3 nucleotides read TGTGCCAGCAGCACCCGGGACCCCTACGGGCAGTACTTC.

This clonotype was picked up many times. The chain carries TRBV20-1 and TRBJ1-2; 8 bases match TRBD1. Trimming removed 0 bases from V and 4 bases from J; junction bases left unmatched: 7. CDR3 size: 15 residues. Germline values: CDR1 DFQATT, CDR2 SNEGSKA (reference sequence). CDR3 residues: CSAREEPTGGYGYTF. As DNA, the CDR3 is TGCAGTGCTAGAGAGGAACCAACAGGGGGCTATGGCTACACCTTC.

Concerning this clonotype itself: A read error is likely, as this CDR3 ends without the conserved phenylalanine or tryptophan. This chain links TRBV4-1 with TRBJ2-1; perhaps D is TRBD1 or TRBD2 (5 bases each). CDR3 length: 14 residues. In germline, CDR1 is MGHRA, CDR2 YSYEKL. DNA of the CDR3: TGCGCCTGCAGACGGGACCGCGACTACAATGAGCAGTTCCTC. Amino acid sequence: CACRRDRDYNEQFL.

Judged by abundance, this clonotype is medium-sized. The V call is TRBV24-1, the J call TRBJ2-1; 10 nucleotides match TRBD1. CDR3 length: 15 amino acids. V shed 3 bases, J shed 6 bases, and the junction held 4 bases outside the gene matches. Germline values: CDR1 KGHDR, CDR2 SFDVKD. The CDR3 loop reads CATSDLGTGVNEQFF. The CDR3 coding sequence is TGTGCCACCAGTGATCTCGGGACAGGGGTCAATGAGCAGTTCTTC.

A note on this clonotype: The junction and the germline gene differ at one end; a read error may be behind it. This chain connects TRBV5-4 to TRBJ2-7; TRBD1 might be the D (5 bases). Germline-derived CDR1 and CDR2 are SGHNT and YYREEE (reference sequence). The CDR3 is 13 amino acids. DNA for the CDR3: TGTCCCAGCAGCTTCGACAGTACCTACGAGCAGTACTTC. This gives the protein CPSSFDSTYEQYF.

The chain joins TRBV11-2 to TRBJ2-7; D tentatively fits TRBD1 or TRBD2 (6 bases each). CDR1 and CDR2 from the germline V gene are SGHAT and FQNNGV. The CDR3 is 16 residues long. The V end lost 4 bases, the J end lost 8 bases, and 24 bases lay between the germline ends. CDR3 sequence: CASSSARGQAPCKQYF. The DNA of the CDR3 is TGTGCCAGCAGCTCTGCCCGGGGGCAGGCCCCATGTAAGCAGTACTTC.

The chain links TRBV21-1 to TRBJ2-1; the D call in the table, TRBD2, was not verified against the DNA. TRBV21-1 has pseudogene status. The CDR3 covers 13 residues. DNA of the CDR3: TGTCCCAGCGTTAGCGGGACTTACAATGAACAGTTCTTC. Translation: CPSVSGTYNEQFF.

For this clonotype: It may be a read error: a sequence one base away is much more abundant. The V gene is TRBV5-6, the J gene TRBJ2-7; D is uncertain. V lost 6 bases and J lost 0, with 10 bases in between. The length of the CDR3 is 13 residues. CDR1 and CDR2 from the germline V gene are SGHDT and YYEEEE. The CDR3 DNA is TGTGCCAGCACCCTACGCAGCTCCTACGAGCAGTACTTC. It is translated as CASTLRSSYEQYF.

The chain combines TRBV20-1 with TRBJ2-1; TRBD2 is a possible D gene (6 bases). Germline V gene sequence: CDR1 DFQATT, CDR2 SNEGSKA (reference sequence). V gave up 3 bases and J gave up 7 bases, with 13 bases separating them. This CDR3 has 13 amino acids. This chain's CDR3 is CSASRRDGNEQFF. In nucleotides, the CDR3 is TGCAGTGCTAGTAGGCGGGATGGGAATGAGCAGTTCTTC.

As concerns this clonotype: Because the CDR3 is missing its conserved closing phenylalanine or tryptophan, this is likely a read error. This rearrangement joins TRBV11-3 to TRBJ1-2, with a weak D call TRBD1 (6 bases). Germline V gene lookup returns CDR1 SGHNT and CDR2 YENEEA. The CDR3 contains 11 residues. CDR3 protein: CVRRGARGYTS. The CDR3 region has the DNA TGTGTCCGACGGGGGGCGCGTGGCTACACCTCC.

On this clonotype itself: An end of the junction does not agree with germline; a read error may underlie this. The CDR3 reads CASSQDPCGGYEQYF. The DNA for the CDR3 is TGCGCCAGCAGTCAAGATCCTTGCGGGGGATACGAGCAGTACTTC. V gene TRBV4-1 combines with J gene TRBJ2-7; 7 positions match TRBD2. The CDR3 has 15 residues. Germline lookup yields CDR1 MGHRA and CDR2 YSYEKL.

This clonotype appeared many times. V gene TRBV12-3 or TRBV12-4 combines with J gene TRBJ1-2; no definite D call. V was clipped by 2 bases and J by 1 base, with 11 bases between them. The CDR3 extends over 15 amino acids. The CDR3 region has the DNA TGTGCCAGCAGTTTACAATCCCACGGTAACTATGGCTACACCTTC. This encodes CASSLQSHGNYGYTF.